The 23 T cell receptor beta chains given below trace back to one sample, sequenced in a study of blood T cells in healthy people across ages. The authors ran a second PCR of roughly 6 to 12 cycles using a sample-barcoded 5' primer and a J-beta primer mix. TCRdb processed the 5' RACE reads anew with MiXCR; each CDR3 protein has one entry. The sample consists of about 1.5 million distinct CDR3 sequences, 42% of them appearing once. Sequencing input: blood. These receptors came from a woman younger than 35 in good health.

On this clonotype itself: Germline and junction disagree at one end, which may indicate a read error. J is TRBJ2-1 and V is TRBV2, with D tentatively TRBD2 (5 bases). The length of the CDR3 is 15 residues. Germline CDR1 and CDR2: SNHLY and FYNNEI. The CDR3, as DNA: TGTGCCGGCAGTGCCAGCGGCCCCTCCTACAATGAGCAGTTCTTC. It translates to CAGSASGPSYNEQFF.

The chain is built from TRBV14 and TRBJ2-1; 14 bases fit TRBD2. This CDR3 has 16 residues. CDR1 is SGHDN, CDR2 FVKESK, per germline. The J segment lost 6 bases and the V segment lost 4 bases, leaving 5 bases of the junction unmatched. CDR3 sequence reads: CASSRTGTSGSNEQFF. The CDR3 DNA follows: TGTGCCAGCAGCCGGACCGGGACTAGCGGGAGCAATGAGCAGTTCTTC.

This clonotype was found a few times. The V gene is TRBV10-3, the J gene TRBJ2-1; possibly TRBD2 for D (6 bases). Trimming took off 10 bases at V and 7 bases at J, with 17 bases between the two ends. This CDR3 is 13 amino acids long. CDR1 and CDR2 (germline): ENHRY, SYGVKD. CDR3 sequence (DNA): TGTGCCACCGGGTGGAGGGCCGAAAATGAGCAGTTCTTC. It translates to CATGWRAENEQFF.

The rearrangement joins TRBV7-9 to TRBJ2-7; 8 bases are shared with TRBD2. Per the germline V gene, CDR1 is SEHNR and CDR2 is FQNEAQ (reference sequence). With V trimmed by 5 bases and J by 5 bases, 11 bases remained unmatched. The CDR3 extends over 15 amino acids. The CDR3 bases are TGTGCCAGCAGCGAGACCAGCGGGAGTTTAAACGAGCAGTACTTC. Translation gives CASSETSGSLNEQYF.

Concerning this clonotype: Mismatch with germline at one junction end may stem from a read error. The V call is TRBV27, the J call TRBJ2-1; 7 bases match TRBD2. Germline V lookup: CDR1 MNHEY, CDR2 SMNVEV (reference sequence). This CDR3 has 15 residues. CDR3 coding DNA: TGTACCAGCAGTTCAGGGACTAACCCGACGGGTGAGCAGTTCTTC. Protein: CTSSSGTNPTGEQFF.

The chain uses TRBV21-1 and TRBJ1-1. TRBV21-1 is a recognized pseudogene. This CDR3 spans 14 amino acids. The CDR3 loop is CASSNDLENTEAFF. The DNA for the CDR3 is TGTGCCAGCAGCAACGATCTCGAGAACACTGAAGCTTTCTTT.

This clonotype was seen more than once but under ten times. The chain links TRBV12-3 or TRBV12-4 to TRBJ2-7; D unclear. V shed 5 bases and J shed 5 bases, with 10 bases lying between them. This CDR3 is 12 amino acids long. CDR3 DNA sequence: TGTGCCAGCAGTCCAGCACCAAACGAGCAGTACTTC. The encoded protein is CASSPAPNEQYF.

This clonotype was observed at least ten times. This sequence joins TRBV29-1 and TRBJ2-3, with 8 positions matching TRBD2. V gave up 3 bases and J gave up 2 bases; unmatched junction bases: 10. Germline V gene sequence: CDR1 SQVTM, CDR2 ANQGSEA. The CDR3 runs to 16 residues. CDR3 protein: CSVENPGLAVTDTQYF. The CDR3 DNA sequence: TGCAGCGTTGAGAACCCCGGACTAGCCGTCACAGATACGCAGTATTTT.

V is TRBV5-6 and J is TRBJ1-1, with D perhaps TRBD1 (5 bases). Germline V gene data show CDR1 as SGHDT and CDR2 as YYEEEE. The V and J ends lost 4 bases and 3 bases respectively, with 16 bases between them. CDR3 length: 15 residues. This CDR3 is CASSPRLGAHTEAFF. For the CDR3, the DNA is TGTGCCAGCAGCCCTAGGTTAGGGGCCCACACTGAAGCTTTCTTT.

The chain carries TRBV4-2 and TRBJ2-1, with 9 positions matching TRBD2. V lost 0 bases and J lost 6; bases outside the gene matches: 9. Germline V gene lookup returns CDR1 LGHNA and CDR2 YNFKEQ. The CDR3 loop spans 17 amino acids. The CDR3 here is CASSQDWEASGVNEQFF. In nucleotides, the CDR3 is TGTGCCAGCAGCCAAGATTGGGAGGCTAGCGGGGTCAATGAGCAGTTCTTC.

The V and J genes are TRBV5-6 and TRBJ1-1; D gene ambiguous. V was trimmed by 0 bases and J by 1 base, leaving 7 bases between them. Germline assignment: CDR1 SGHDT and CDR2 YYEEEE. This CDR3 spans 14 amino acids. Here the CDR3 reads CASSLDRWNTEAFF. For the CDR3, the DNA is TGTGCCAGCAGCTTGGACAGATGGAACACTGAAGCTTTCTTT.

In its sample, this clonotype was seen a few times. This chain connects TRBV20-1 to TRBJ2-7, with 13 bases identical to TRBD2. Germline V CDR1 and CDR2: DFQATT, SNEGSKA (reference sequence). V trimming: 3 bases; J trimming: 4 bases; junction bases outside the gene matches: 9. The CDR3 has 16 residues. CDR3 region: CSARILRTSGGYEQYF. CDR3 coding DNA: TGCAGTGCTAGGATACTGCGGACTAGCGGGGGTTACGAGCAGTACTTC.

Concerning this clonotype: A much larger clone differs from this one at a single base, so this may be a read error. The chain combines TRBV28 with TRBJ2-7; possible D gene TRBD1, 6 bases. The J call may be incorrect, as the DNA end agrees better with TRBJ2-5. CDR3 length: 15 residues. The germline gives CDR1 MDHEN, CDR2 SYDVKM. Here the CDR3 DNA reads TGTGCCAGCAGTCCTACCTCAGGGGAGCAAGGGACCCAGTACTTC. It is translated as CASSPTSGEQGTQYF.

There are a few counts of this clonotype. This chain uses TRBV7-2 with TRBJ2-7; 10 nucleotides agree with TRBD2. Germline-derived CDR1 and CDR2 are SGHTA and FQGNSA. The CDR3 is made up of 15 amino acids. The junction had 5 bases not matched to a gene; V was cut back by 3 bases and J by 3 bases. This CDR3 reads CASSFLAGDFYEQYF. The CDR3 bases are TGTGCCAGCAGCTTCCTAGCGGGAGATTTCTACGAGCAGTACTTC.

This clonotype was picked up a small number of times. The V and J genes are TRBV7-2 and TRBJ2-7, with 7 bases fitting TRBD1. From germline, CDR1 is SGHTA and CDR2 FQGNSA. Trimming took 3 bases from V and 2 from J; bases not matched to a gene: 7. CDR3 size: 15 residues. The CDR3: CASSLSTGAAYEQYF. CDR3 sequence (DNA): TGTGCCAGCAGCTTGTCTACAGGGGCTGCCTACGAGCAGTACTTC.

This chain connects TRBV2 to TRBJ1-4; D uncertain. The CDR3 spans 11 residues. Germline CDR1 is SNHLY and CDR2 is FYNNEI. Trimming removed 6 bases at V and 7 bases at J, with 6 bases between. The CDR3 sequence is CASRTGEKLFF. The CDR3 DNA is TGTGCCAGCAGAACTGGTGAAAAACTGTTTTTT.

A few counts support this clonotype. The chain recombines TRBV20-1 with TRBJ2-3; 14 bases agree with TRBD2. The germline gives CDR1 DFQATT, CDR2 SNEGSKA (reference sequence). Trimming cost V 1 base and J 8 bases; bases outside gene matches: 5. The CDR3 runs to 15 residues. The CDR3 DNA follows: TGCAGTGCTAGAGCGGGGACTAGCGGGGGCCTTACGCAGTATTTT. It codes for CSARAGTSGGLTQYF.

The CDR3 region has the DNA TGTGCCAGCAGCCCTACCGACAGGGGGGCAAATCAGCCCCAGCATTTT. Translating it yields CASSPTDRGANQPQHF. This chain links TRBV3-1 with TRBJ1-5; 9 bases fit TRBD1. CDR3 length equals 16 residues. V was clipped by 4 bases and J by 4 bases; unmatched bases: 8. CDR1 and CDR2 from the germline V gene are LGHDT and YNNKEL (reference sequence).

This chain connects TRBV18 to TRBJ1-6; no clear D gene. With 4 bases removed from V and 7 bases from J, the gap between germline ends came to 11 bases. Germline loops: CDR1 KGHSH, CDR2 LQKENI. The CDR3 has 14 residues. CDR3 sequence: CASSQGESNSPLHF. CDR3 nucleotide sequence: TGTGCCAGCTCACAGGGAGAGTCAAATTCACCCCTCCACTTT.

This clonotype was detected a few times. This sequence joins TRBV4-1 and TRBJ2-1; 10 bases fit TRBD2. V lost 0 bases and J lost 8; bases outside the gene matches: 7. Germline loops: CDR1 MGHRA, CDR2 YSYEKL. This CDR3 comprises 16 residues. The CDR3 sequence is CASSQDLLAGVDEQFF. Here the CDR3 DNA reads TGCGCCAGCAGCCAAGACCTCCTAGCGGGAGTCGATGAGCAGTTCTTC.

This sequence joins TRBV21-1 and TRBJ2-3; TRBD2 is the table's D call and was not checked against the DNA. TRBV21-1 is given as a pseudogene. The CDR3 has 16 amino acids. In DNA, the CDR3 is TGTGCCAGCAGCAATAGTCTAGCGGGGGGCACAGATACGCAGTATTTT. It is translated as CASSNSLAGGTDTQYF.

The chain couples TRBV5-1 to TRBJ2-7, with D tentatively TRBD1 or TRBD2 (5 bases each). Germline V gene data show CDR1 as SGHRS and CDR2 as YFSETQ. There are 15 residues in the CDR3. Trimming took off 0 bases at V and 3 bases at J, with 13 bases between the two ends. The CDR3 bases are TGCGCCAGCAGCTTGGACCCGGGACCACTCTACGAGCAGTACTTC. Protein: CASSLDPGPLYEQYF. Full variable domain (outside the CDR3, taken from reference TRBV5-1 and TRBJ2-7): KAGVTQTPRYLIKTRGQQVTLSCSPISGHRSVSWYQQTPGQGLQFLFEYFSETQRNKGNFPGRFSGRQFSNSRSEMNVSTLELGDSALYLCASSLDPGPLYEQYFGPGTRLTVT.

V usage is TRBV12-3 or TRBV12-4 and J usage is TRBJ2-1, with 9 bases identical to TRBD2. The CDR3 is made up of 16 amino acids. Unmatched junction bases numbered 7, after V lost 0 bases and J lost 7 bases. CDR3 DNA sequence: TGTGCCAGCAGTTTAGCGCAGCGGGGGGCAGGGAATGAGCAGTTCTTC. It yields the protein CASSLAQRGAGNEQFF.